A selection of T cell receptor beta chains follows, all from one sample in a study of T cells after yellow fever vaccination. TCRdb reprocessed the 5' RACE reads with MiXCR, giving one entry per CDR3 protein. The sample carries 500,000 to 650,000 distinct CDR3 sequences, approximately 13% recorded once. The sample was PBMCs, taken on the day of the yellow fever booster vaccination. The receptors here all came from a man aged 25-45 years who received the YFV17D yellow fever vaccine. The CDR3 runs from the conserved cysteine through the conserved F or W. The order of the fields is V gene, clone size, D gene, J gene, CDR3 protein, CDR3 DNA. D genes are given only for firm matches. Clone size is given for some rows only: seen once, a few or many times, or a class if the clone is expanded.

>TRBV19|.|TRBD1|TRBJ2-5
CASSMWDSDETQYF
TGTGCCAGTAGTATGTGGGACAGTGATGAGACCCAGTACTTC
>TRBV5-1|.|.|TRBJ2-3
CASSLPRDHTDTQYF
TGCGCCAGCAGCTTGCCAAGGGACCACACAGATACGCAGTATTTT
>TRBV5-1|many|.|TRBJ2-3
CASRSTLDTDTQYF
TGCGCCAGCAGAAGCACTCTAGACACAGATACGCAGTATTTT
>TRBV5-1|few|TRBD2|TRBJ2-3
CASSLDGTNTDTQYF
TGCGCCAGCAGCTTGGATGGGACTAACACAGATACGCAGTATTTT
>TRBV20-1|.|.|TRBJ1-5
CSAEDSLNQPQHF
TGCAGTGCTGAAGACAGCTTAAATCAGCCCCAGCATTTT
>TRBV29-1|few|.|TRBJ1-2
CGPSYGYTF
TGCGGCCCATCGTATGGCTACACCTTC
>TRBV20-1|few|.|TRBJ1-6
CSAEQRQDSYNSPLHF
TGCAGTGCTGAACAACGACAGGACTCCTATAATTCACCCCTCCACTTT
>TRBV6-2/TRBV6-3|.|.|TRBJ2-1
CASRGGGSSYNEQFF
TGTGCCAGCCGAGGAGGGGGTAGCTCCTACAATGAGCAGTTCTTC
>TRBV24-1|few|.|TRBJ2-3
CATSDLSTDSTDTQYF
TGTGCCACCAGTGATTTGTCTACAGATAGCACAGATACGCAGTATTTT
>TRBV6-1|.|.|TRBJ2-2
CASSPSGTPNTGELFF
TGTGCCAGCAGTCCCAGCGGGACACCGAACACCGGGGAGCTGTTTTTT
>TRBV6-1|.|TRBD2|TRBJ2-3
CASKRISGRSSTDTQYF
TGTGCCAGCAAACGGATAAGCGGGAGGTCTAGCACAGATACGCAGTATTTT
>TRBV11-2|few|.|TRBJ2-2
CASSLAGRGTGELFF
TGTGCCAGCAGCTTAGCGGGGCGCGGCACCGGGGAGCTGTTTTTT
>TRBV12-3/TRBV12-4|few|TRBD2|TRBJ2-1
CASRSGGSNNEQFF
TGTGCCAGCAGGTCCGGGGGGAGTAACAATGAGCAGTTCTTC
>TRBV27|few|.|TRBJ2-7
CASSTRSGSSYEQYF
TGTGCCAGCAGTACGCGGTCGGGGAGCTCCTACGAGCAGTACTTC
>TRBV7-8|.|.|TRBJ1-5
CASSLSGGGQPQHF
TGTGCCAGCAGCTTGTCCGGGGGAGGTCAGCCCCAGCATTTT
>TRBV2|.|TRBD2|TRBJ2-4
CAIRKTGTAGGPLDIQYF
TGTGCCATCAGAAAAACGGGGACCGCGGGAGGGCCTCTAGACATTCAGTACTTC
>TRBV27|few|.|TRBJ2-1
CASSLRDLPSNEQFF
TGTGCCAGCAGTTTAAGGGACCTCCCCTCCAATGAGCAGTTCTTC
>TRBV5-6|.|.|TRBJ2-7
CASSLEQDSYEQYF
TGTGCCAGCAGCTTGGAACAGGACTCCTACGAGCAGTACTTC
>TRBV29-1|few|.|TRBJ2-2
CSVAVARVNTGELFF
TGCAGCGTTGCTGTTGCCAGGGTGAACACCGGGGAGCTGTTTTTT
>TRBV7-2|.|TRBD2|TRBJ2-7
CASSPGGTRGWEQYF
TGTGCCAGCAGCCCGGGGGGGACTAGAGGTTGGGAGCAGTACTTC
>TRBV28|.|.|TRBJ1-2
CASLGINYGYTF
TGTGCCAGCTTGGGGATCAACTATGGCTACACCTTC
>TRBV6-5|.|.|TRBJ2-1
CASSYPGVDGRTYNEQFF
TGTGCCAGCAGTTACCCCGGGGTTGATGGAAGGACCTACAATGAGCAGTTCTTC
>TRBV6-1|few|TRBD1|TRBJ1-3
CASSQDRGSGNTIYF
TGTGCCAGCAGCCAAGACAGGGGGTCTGGAAACACCATATATTTT
>TRBV7-2|.|TRBD2|TRBJ2-3
CASSFGTSLSTDTQYF
TGTGCCAGCAGCTTCGGGACTAGCCTCAGCACAGATACGCAGTATTTT
>TRBV6-5|.|TRBD1|TRBJ2-7
CASSYNRGEQYF
TGTGCCAGCAGTTATAACAGGGGCGAGCAGTACTTC
>TRBV20-1|.|TRBD2|TRBJ2-1
CSASPRLAGVSEQFF
TGCAGTGCCAGTCCGAGGCTAGCGGGAGTCAGCGAGCAGTTCTTC
>TRBV28|few|TRBD2|TRBJ2-3
CASREAGGTDTQYF
TGTGCCAGCAGGGAAGCGGGAGGCACAGATACGCAGTATTTT
>TRBV6-2/TRBV6-3|few|TRBD2|TRBJ2-2
CASSILAGGLTGELFF
TGTGCCAGCAGTATCCTAGCGGGAGGATTAACCGGGGAGCTGTTTTTT
>TRBV28|.|TRBD2|TRBJ2-3
CASRGGALWNTQYF
TGTGCCAGCAGGGGAGGGGCACTCTGGAATACGCAGTATTTT
>TRBV27|.|.|TRBJ2-1
CASSSVNGGRQFF
TGTGCCAGCAGTTCCGTTAATGGGGGGCGTCAGTTCTTC
>TRBV10-3|few|.|TRBJ1-1
CAIKYQISNTEAFF
TGTGCCATCAAATATCAGATCTCGAACACTGAAGCTTTCTTT
>TRBV7-2|.|.|TRBJ2-1
CASSLMLEYNEQFF
TGTGCCAGCAGCTTAATGTTGGAGTACAATGAGCAGTTCTTC
>TRBV20-1|many|.|TRBJ2-3
CSARRGSTDTQYF
TGCAGTGCTAGACGGGGGAGCACAGATACGCAGTATTTT
>TRBV7-9|few|.|TRBJ1-2
CVSSPGLLYGYTF
TGTGTCAGCAGCCCGGGACTCCTCTATGGCTACACCTTC
>TRBV18|few|TRBD2|TRBJ2-7
CASSPSGTSGREPYEQYF
TGTGCCAGCTCTCCCAGTGGGACTAGCGGGAGAGAGCCCTACGAGCAGTACTTC
>TRBV20-1|.|.|TRBJ2-3
CSAKSPQVISTQYF
TGCAGTGCAAAAAGTCCCCAAGTTATATCAACGCAGTATTTT
>TRBV6-1|.|TRBD2|TRBJ2-5
CASNRGLAGGLETQYF
TGTGCCAGCAATCGAGGACTAGCGGGAGGTCTGGAGACCCAGTACTTC
>TRBV24-1|.|.|TRBJ2-3
CATGGFSDTQYF
TGTGCCACCGGAGGGTTCTCAGATACGCAGTATTTT
>TRBV7-2|few|TRBD2|TRBJ2-1
CASSLAGGSGRSEQFF
TGTGCCAGCAGCTTAGCGGGAGGTAGCGGGAGAAGTGAGCAGTTCTTC
>TRBV20-1|.|.|TRBJ2-3
CSARYPDTQYF
TGCAGTGCTAGATACCCAGATACGCAGTATTTT